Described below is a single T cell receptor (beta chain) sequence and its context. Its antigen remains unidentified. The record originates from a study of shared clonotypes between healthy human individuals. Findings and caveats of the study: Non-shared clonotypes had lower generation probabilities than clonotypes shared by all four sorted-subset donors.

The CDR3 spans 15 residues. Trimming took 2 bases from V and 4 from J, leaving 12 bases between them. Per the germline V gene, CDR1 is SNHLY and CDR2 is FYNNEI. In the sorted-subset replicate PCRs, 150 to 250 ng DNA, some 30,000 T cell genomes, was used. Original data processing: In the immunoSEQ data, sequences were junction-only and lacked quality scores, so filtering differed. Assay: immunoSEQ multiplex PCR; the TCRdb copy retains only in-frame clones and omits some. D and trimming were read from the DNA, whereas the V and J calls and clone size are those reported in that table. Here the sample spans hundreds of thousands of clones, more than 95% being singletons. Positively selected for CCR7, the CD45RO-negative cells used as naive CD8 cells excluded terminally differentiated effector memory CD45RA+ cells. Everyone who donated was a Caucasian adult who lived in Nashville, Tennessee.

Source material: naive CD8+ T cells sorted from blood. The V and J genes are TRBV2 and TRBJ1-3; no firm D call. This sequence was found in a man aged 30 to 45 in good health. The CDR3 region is CASSESVERGNTIYF. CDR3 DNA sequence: TGTGCCAGCAGTGAAAGCGTGGAGAGGGGAAACACCATATATTTT.